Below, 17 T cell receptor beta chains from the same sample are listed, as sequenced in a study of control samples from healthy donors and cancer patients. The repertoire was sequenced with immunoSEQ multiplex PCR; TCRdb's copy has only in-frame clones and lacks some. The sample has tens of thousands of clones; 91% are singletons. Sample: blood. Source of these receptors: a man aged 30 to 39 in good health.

The CDR3 DNA reads TGTGCCAGCAGCTTAAATCCTAGCTACAATGAGCAGTTCTTC. Its protein product is CASSLNPSYNEQFF. The J gene is TRBJ2-1, the V gene TRBV7-3; unclear D gene. The CDR3 loop spans 14 amino acids. Germline-derived CDR1 and CDR2 are SGHTA and FQGTGA. The V gene lost 1 base and the J gene lost 3 bases, with 7 bases spanning the gap. The variable domain in full, with the rest retrieved from reference TRBV7-3 and TRBJ2-1, is GAGVSQTPSNKVTEKGKYVELRCDPISGHTALYWYRQSLGQGPEFLIYFQGTGAADDSGLPNDRFFAVRPEGSVSTLKIQRTERGDSAVYLCASSLNPSYNEQFFGPGTRLTVL.

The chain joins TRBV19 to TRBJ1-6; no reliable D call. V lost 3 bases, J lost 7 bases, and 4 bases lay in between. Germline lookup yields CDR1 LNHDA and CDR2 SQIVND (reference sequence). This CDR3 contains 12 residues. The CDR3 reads CASSMTNSPLHF. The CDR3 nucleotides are TGTGCCAGTAGTATGACGAATTCACCCCTCCACTTT.

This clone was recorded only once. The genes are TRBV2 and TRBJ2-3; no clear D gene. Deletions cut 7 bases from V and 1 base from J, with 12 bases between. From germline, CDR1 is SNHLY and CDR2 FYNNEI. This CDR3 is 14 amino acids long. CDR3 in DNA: TGTGCCAGCAAGCTCGAGGTGGGCACAGATACGCAGTATTTT. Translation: CASKLEVGTDTQYF.

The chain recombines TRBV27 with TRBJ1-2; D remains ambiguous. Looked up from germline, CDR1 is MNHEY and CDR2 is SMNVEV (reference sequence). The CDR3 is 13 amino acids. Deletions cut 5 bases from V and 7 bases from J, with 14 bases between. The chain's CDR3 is CASSPPGRAGYTF. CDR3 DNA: TGTGCCAGCAGTCCCCCGGGTCGAGCTGGCTACACCTTC.

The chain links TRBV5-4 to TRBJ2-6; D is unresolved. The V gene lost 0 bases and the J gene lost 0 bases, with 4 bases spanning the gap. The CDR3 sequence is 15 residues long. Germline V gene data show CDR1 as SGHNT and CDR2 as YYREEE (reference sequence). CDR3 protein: CASSLDLSGANVLTF. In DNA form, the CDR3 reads TGTGCCAGCAGCTTGGACCTCTCTGGGGCCAACGTCCTGACTTTC.

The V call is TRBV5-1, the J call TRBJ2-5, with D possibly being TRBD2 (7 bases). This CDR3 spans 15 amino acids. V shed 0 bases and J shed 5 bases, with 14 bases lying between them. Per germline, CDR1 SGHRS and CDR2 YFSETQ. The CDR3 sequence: CASSLVPGEGETQYF. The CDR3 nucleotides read TGCGCCAGCAGCTTGGTCCCAGGGGAGGGGGAGACCCAGTACTTC.

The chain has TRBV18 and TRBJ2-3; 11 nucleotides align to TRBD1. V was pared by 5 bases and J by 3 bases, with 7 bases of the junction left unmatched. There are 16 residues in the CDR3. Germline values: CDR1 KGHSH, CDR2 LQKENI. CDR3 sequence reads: CASSSRDRGRTDTQYF. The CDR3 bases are TGTGCCAGCTCATCGCGGGACAGGGGGAGGACAGATACGCAGTATTTT.

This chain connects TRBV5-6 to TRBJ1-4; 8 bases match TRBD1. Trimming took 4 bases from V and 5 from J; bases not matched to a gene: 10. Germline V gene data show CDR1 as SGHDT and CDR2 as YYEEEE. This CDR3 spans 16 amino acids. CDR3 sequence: CASSGKGQEYNEKLFF. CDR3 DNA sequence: TGTGCCAGCAGCGGTAAGGGACAGGAGTACAATGAAAAACTGTTTTTT.

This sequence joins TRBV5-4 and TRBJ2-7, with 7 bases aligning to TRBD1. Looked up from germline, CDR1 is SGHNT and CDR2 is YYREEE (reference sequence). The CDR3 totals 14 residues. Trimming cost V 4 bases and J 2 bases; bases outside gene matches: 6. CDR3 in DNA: TGTGCCAGCAGCGCCCCGGGACAGACCTACGAGCAGTACTTC. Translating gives CASSAPGQTYEQYF.

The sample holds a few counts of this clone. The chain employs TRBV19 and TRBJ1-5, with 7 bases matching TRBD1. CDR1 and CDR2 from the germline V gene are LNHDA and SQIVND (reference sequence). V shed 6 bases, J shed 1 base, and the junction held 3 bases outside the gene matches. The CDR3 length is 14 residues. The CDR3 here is CASRPGQSNQPQHF. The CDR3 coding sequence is TGTGCCAGTAGGCCGGGACAGAGCAATCAGCCCCAGCATTTT.

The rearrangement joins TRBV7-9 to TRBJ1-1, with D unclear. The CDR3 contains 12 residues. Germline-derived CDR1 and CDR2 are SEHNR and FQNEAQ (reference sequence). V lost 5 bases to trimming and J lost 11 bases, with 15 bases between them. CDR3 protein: CASSASGLQAFF. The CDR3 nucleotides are TGTGCCAGCAGCGCAAGCGGTCTTCAGGCTTTCTTT. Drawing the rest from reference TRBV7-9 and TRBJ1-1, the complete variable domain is DTGVSQNPRHKITKRGQNVTFRCDPISEHNRLYWYRQTLGQGPEFLTYFQNEAQLEKSRLLSDRFSAERPKGSFSTLEIQRTEQGDSAMYLCASSASGLQAFFGQGTRLTVV.

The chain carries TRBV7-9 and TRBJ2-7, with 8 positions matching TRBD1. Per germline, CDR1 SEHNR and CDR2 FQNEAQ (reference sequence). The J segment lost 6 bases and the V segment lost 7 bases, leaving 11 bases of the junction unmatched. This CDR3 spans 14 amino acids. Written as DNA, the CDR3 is TGTGCCAGCACCCTCCGGGACAGGTCAAGCGAGCAGTACTTC. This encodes CASTLRDRSSEQYF.

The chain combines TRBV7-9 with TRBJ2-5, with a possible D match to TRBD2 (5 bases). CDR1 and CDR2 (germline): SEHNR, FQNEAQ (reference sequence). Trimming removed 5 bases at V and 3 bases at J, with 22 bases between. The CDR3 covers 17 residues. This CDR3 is CASSTALAFSLEETQYF. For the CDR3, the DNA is TGTGCCAGCAGCACTGCTCTAGCCTTCTCGCTCGAAGAGACCCAGTACTTC. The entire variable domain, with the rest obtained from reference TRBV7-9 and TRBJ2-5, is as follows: DTGVSQNPRHKITKRGQNVTFRCDPISEHNRLYWYRQTLGQGPEFLTYFQNEAQLEKSRLLSDRFSAERPKGSFSTLEIQRTEQGDSAMYLCASSTALAFSLEETQYFGPGTRLLVL.

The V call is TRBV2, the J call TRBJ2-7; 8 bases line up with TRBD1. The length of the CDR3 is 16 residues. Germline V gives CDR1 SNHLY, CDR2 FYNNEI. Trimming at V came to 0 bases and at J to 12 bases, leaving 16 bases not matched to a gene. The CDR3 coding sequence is TGTGCCAGCAGTGAAGCCCGGCCTCAGGGGGCGACCTCCCGGTACTTC. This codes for CASSEARPQGATSRYF.

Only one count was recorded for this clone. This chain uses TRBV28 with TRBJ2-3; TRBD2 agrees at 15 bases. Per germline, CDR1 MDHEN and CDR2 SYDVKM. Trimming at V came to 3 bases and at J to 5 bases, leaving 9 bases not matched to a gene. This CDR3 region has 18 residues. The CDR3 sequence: CASSFSGLAGGREDTQYF. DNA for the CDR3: TGTGCCAGCAGTTTTTCGGGACTAGCGGGGGGCCGGGAAGATACGCAGTATTTT.

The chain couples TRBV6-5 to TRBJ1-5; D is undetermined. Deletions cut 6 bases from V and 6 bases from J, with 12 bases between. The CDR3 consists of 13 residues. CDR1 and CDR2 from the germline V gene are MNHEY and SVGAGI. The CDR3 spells CASSPPAGQPQHF. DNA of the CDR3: TGTGCCAGCAGCCCCCCCGCCGGTCAGCCCCAGCATTTT.

The CDR3 here is CASSSGHRLTGELFF. CDR3 sequence (DNA): TGCGCCAGCAGTTCGGGACATCGTCTCACCGGGGAGCTGTTTTTT. This chain connects TRBV5-1 to TRBJ2-2; D perhaps matches TRBD1 (6 bases). Germline V lookup: CDR1 SGHRS, CDR2 YFSETQ. CDR3 size: 15 residues. V lost 5 bases and J 4 bases, leaving 15 bases between the germline ends. Based on the CDR3 plus reference TRBV5-1 and TRBJ2-2, the full variable domain is KAGVTQTPRYLIKTRGQQVTLSCSPISGHRSVSWYQQTPGQGLQFLFEYFSETQRNKGNFPGRFSGRQFSNSRSEMNVSTLELGDSALYLCASSSGHRLTGELFFGEGSRLTVL.